This TCR beta chain comes out of a study of blood T cell repertoires in COVID-19 (dated by TCRdb to the early 2020s). Regarding the research as a whole: Collaborator samples came from the United States, Italy and Spain and covered acute and convalescent phases of COVID-19. The prospective study material was composed of cDNA or gDNA derived from T cells, B-cell-depleted T cells, or PBMCs. The samples were drawn from the first 160 participants of the ongoing ImmuneRACE study and from 950 to 1,500 subjects provided by 6 global collaborators. A freely available public database, intended as a resource for researchers studying the immune response to SARS-CoV-2, is where the repertoires were released. The sample metadata nearly always contained a de-identified subject ID, COVID-19 status, age in years and sex. HLA class I and class II types, where available, came from metadata supplied by the sample provider rather than from assay-based typing. Subjects who had been exposed to COVID-19, were actively infected with it, or had recovered from it provided the deeply sampled blood TCRbeta repertoires that made up the dataset.

TCRbeta CDR3 regions were amplified from genomic DNA using the immunoSEQ Assay, a bias-controlled multiplex PCR. The authors' pipeline ran thus. The number of nucleated cells in each sample was estimated by amplification of reference gene primers within the assay. Sequence reads were collapsed and filtered to measure the absolute abundance of every unique TCRbeta CDR3 rearrangement. Productive Simpson clonality was computed per sample as the square root of Simpson's diversity index over productive rearrangements. TCRdb took this table from immuneACCESS and kept in-frame rearrangements with V and J called. Such tables lack part of the clones; where checked against another copy, unresolved V genes explain under half of the gap, and the rest is unexplained. The V and J calls and clone size come from that table; D and trimming were worked out from the DNA. Here the sample has approximately 80,000 clones; 65% to 90% occur a single time. Around 40% of the sample is in the top ten clones.

The full study reports these points: Clinical and demographic metadata were provided uncurated, with the amount varying by source and participant.

The germline V gene yields SNHLY for CDR1 and FYNNEI for CDR2. V sheds 8 bases and J sheds 7 bases, leaving 18 bases between their ends. From cysteine to phenylalanine, the CDR3 is 15 amino acids long. The retained sequence is limited to the CDR3, 45 bases, with the frame set at the first base. Points on this clone: Its antigen specificity is not known. No base quality values were provided; no much bigger clone lies one nucleotide off.

Each collaborating institution followed its own protocols to collect whole blood in K2EDTA tubes. Collaborator samples were shipped for TCRbeta analysis as frozen whole blood, isolated PBMCs, or DNA extracted from either sample type. The sequence derives from an elderly man with acute or convalescent COVID-19. The sample comprised peripheral blood. The chain employs TRBV2 and TRBJ1-6, and TRBD1 may be the D gene, going by 5 matching bases. The DNA sequence reads TGTGCCAGCGACGTCTATGGCAGGGCCAATTCACCCCTCCACTTT. This gives the protein CASDVYGRANSPLHF.